This T cell receptor beta chain comes out of a study of CXCR3-negative and CXCR3-positive naive CD8 T cells. Study background: For each library, about 1.5 +/- 0.3 million TRB reads were obtained, roughly 140 million in total.

As to this clonotype: What it recognizes is unknown.

The TRB cDNA libraries were prepared by 5' RACE with UMI labels. TCRdb reanalyzed the 5' RACE reads and collapses them to one entry per CDR3 protein, without DNA. The listing records about 22,000 distinct CDR3 sequences. Germline V lookup: CDR1 SNHLY, CDR2 FYNNEI. The CDR3 is 12 residues long. Whole-study findings and limits: Memory CD8+ cells showed much lower diversity, while both naive subsets displayed comparably high diversity. Naive cells that were CXCR3-negative or CXCR3-positive used TRBV-TRBJ genes alike, while memory cells diverged.

This chain links TRBV2 with TRBJ2-3. Sequenced input: memory CD8+ T cells from blood. The receptor was derived from a human donor in good health. Some clones in this sample may be carry-over from other donors' samples. The CDR3 protein is CASSGSEDTQYF. Filled out from reference TRBV2 and TRBJ2-3, the complete variable domain reads EPEVTQTPSHQVTQMGQEVILRCVPISNHLYFYWYRQILGQKVEFLVSFYNNEISEKSEIFDDQFSVERPDGSNFTLKIRSTKLEDSAMYFCASSGSEDTQYFGPGTRLTVL.